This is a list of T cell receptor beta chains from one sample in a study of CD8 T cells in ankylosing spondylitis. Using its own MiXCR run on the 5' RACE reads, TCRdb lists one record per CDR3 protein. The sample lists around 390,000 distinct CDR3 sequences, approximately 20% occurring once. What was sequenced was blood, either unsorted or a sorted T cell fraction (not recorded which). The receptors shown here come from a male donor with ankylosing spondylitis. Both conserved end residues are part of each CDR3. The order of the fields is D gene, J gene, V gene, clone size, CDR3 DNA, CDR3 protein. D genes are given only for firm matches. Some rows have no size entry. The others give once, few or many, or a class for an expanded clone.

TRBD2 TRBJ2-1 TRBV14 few TGTGCCAGCAGCCTTCCACGAGGTGCGGGAGATTCCCACAATGAGCAGTTCTTC CASSLPRGAGDSHNEQFF
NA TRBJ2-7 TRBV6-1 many TGTGCCAGCAATCGGGCAGGGTCTTACGAGCAGTACTTC CASNRAGSYEQYF
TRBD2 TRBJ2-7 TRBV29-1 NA TGCAGCGTTGTGACTAGCGGGAGTTCCGGCGAGCAGTACTTC CSVVTSGSSGEQYF
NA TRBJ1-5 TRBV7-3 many TGTGCCAGCAGCTTAAAATACAGGGAGGGCCAGCCCCAGCATTTT CASSLKYREGQPQHF
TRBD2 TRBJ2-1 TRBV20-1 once TGCAGTGCTAGAGATTTCCGGCTAGCGGGAGGGCACTCCTACAATGAGCAGTTCTTC CSARDFRLAGGHSYNEQFF
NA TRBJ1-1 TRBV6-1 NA TGTGCCAGCGCCAGAGAAAACACTGAAGCTTTCTTT CASARENTEAFF
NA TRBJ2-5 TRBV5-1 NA TGCGCCAGCAGCTTGGAGGGAGGATCCGGGAAGACCCAGTACTTC CASSLEGGSGKTQYF
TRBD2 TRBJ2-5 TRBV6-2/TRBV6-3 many TGTGCCAGCAGTTACACAGCGGGAGGGTTGGGGGAGACCCAGTACTTC CASSYTAGGLGETQYF
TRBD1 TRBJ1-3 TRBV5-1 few TGCGCCAGCAGCGACCGGACAGGGGAAGGAAACACCATATATTTT CASSDRTGEGNTIYF
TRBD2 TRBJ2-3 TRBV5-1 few TGCGCCAGCCTTGGGACTAGCGGGTCTAGCACAGATACGCAGTATTTT CASLGTSGSSTDTQYF
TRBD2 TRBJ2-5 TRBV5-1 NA TGCGCCAGCACCCCGATAGCGGGAGTACAAGAGACCCAGTACTTC CASTPIAGVQETQYF
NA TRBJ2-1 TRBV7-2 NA TGTGCCAGCAGCACTAAGAGCGGCTACTCCTACAATGAGCAGTTCTTC CASSTKSGYSYNEQFF
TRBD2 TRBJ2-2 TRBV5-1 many TGCGCCAGCAGCTCCGGGATAGCGGGAGTAAACGGGGAGCTGTTTTTT CASSSGIAGVNGELFF
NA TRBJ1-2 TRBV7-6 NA TGTGCCAGCAGCTTAAGTCCTCTAGTAGGTGGCTACACCTTC CASSLSPLVGGYTF
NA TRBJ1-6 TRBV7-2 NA TGTGCCAGCAGCTTACTTCCTTACTCCTATAATTCACCCCTCCACTTT CASSLLPYSYNSPLHF
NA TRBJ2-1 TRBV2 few TGTGCCAACGCCGTGGGGCCGTACAATGAGCAGTTCTTC CANAVGPYNEQFF
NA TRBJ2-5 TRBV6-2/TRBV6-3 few TGTGCCAGCAGTTCGGAGTTCCAAGAGACCCAGTACTTC CASSSEFQETQYF
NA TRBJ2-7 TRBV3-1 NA TGTGCCAGCAGCCAAGCGTTTAGGGGAACCGAGCAGTACTTC CASSQAFRGTEQYF
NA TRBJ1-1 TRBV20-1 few TGCAGTGCTGATTATAGGAACACTGAAGCTTTCTTT CSADYRNTEAFF
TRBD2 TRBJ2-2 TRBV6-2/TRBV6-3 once TGTGCCAGCATCCTAGCGGGAGCTGGCGGGGAGCTGTTTTTT CASILAGAGGELFF
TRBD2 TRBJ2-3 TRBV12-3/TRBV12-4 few TGTGCCAGCAGACTCGGGGCGGGGGGCACAGATACGCAGTATTTT CASRLGAGGTDTQYF
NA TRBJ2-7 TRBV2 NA TGTGCCAGCAGTGGAGGCCTAGCAGGCGGCGAGCAGTACTTC CASSGGLAGGEQYF
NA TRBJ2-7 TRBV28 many TGTGCCAGCAGACCCTCAGGGTTTCTCCGGGCCTACGAGCAGTACTTC CASRPSGFLRAYEQYF